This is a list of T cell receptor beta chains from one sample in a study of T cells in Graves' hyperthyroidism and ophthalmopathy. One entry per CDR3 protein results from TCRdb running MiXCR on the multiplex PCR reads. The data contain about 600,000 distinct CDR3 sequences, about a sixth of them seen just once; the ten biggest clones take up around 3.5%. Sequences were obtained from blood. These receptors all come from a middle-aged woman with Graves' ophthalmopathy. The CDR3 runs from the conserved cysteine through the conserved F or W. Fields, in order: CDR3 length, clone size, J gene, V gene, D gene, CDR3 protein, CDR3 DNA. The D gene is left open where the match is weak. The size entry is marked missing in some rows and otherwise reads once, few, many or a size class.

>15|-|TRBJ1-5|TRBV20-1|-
CSAGKTPDSNQPQHF
TGCAGTGCTGGGAAGACACCAGATAGCAATCAGCCCCAGCATTTT
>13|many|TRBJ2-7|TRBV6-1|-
CASRGPGGDEQYF
TGTGCCAGCAGGGGGCCGGGGGGCGACGAGCAGTACTTC
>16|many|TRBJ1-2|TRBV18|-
CASSPRGQLANYGYTF
TGTGCCAGCTCACCTCGTGGACAGCTAGCTAACTATGGCTACACCTTC
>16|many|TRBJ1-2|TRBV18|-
CASSLTVQAYSYGYTF
TGTGCCAGCTCCCTCACCGTACAGGCCTATAGCTATGGCTACACCTTC
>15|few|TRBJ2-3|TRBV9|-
CASSVWSGSGDTQYF
TGTGCCAGCAGCGTATGGTCCGGGTCCGGGGATACGCAGTATTTT
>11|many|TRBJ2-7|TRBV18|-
CASSPDSEQYF
TGTGCCAGCTCACCGGACAGCGAGCAGTACTTC
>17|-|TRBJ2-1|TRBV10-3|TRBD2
CAISDPLAGGSYNEQFF
TGTGCCATCAGTGACCCGCTAGCGGGAGGGTCCTACAATGAGCAGTTCTTC
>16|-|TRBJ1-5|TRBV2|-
CASSEDQGRGDQPQHF
TGTGCCAGCAGTGAAGACCAGGGGCGGGGGGATCAGCCCCAGCATTTT
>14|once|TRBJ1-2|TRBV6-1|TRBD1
CVSSKQGSNYGYTF
TGTGTCAGCAGTAAACAGGGGTCTAACTATGGCTACACCTTC
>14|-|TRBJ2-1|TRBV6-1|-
CASKLGSVYNEQFF
TGTGCCAGCAAATTGGGATCAGTTTACAATGAGCAGTTCTTC
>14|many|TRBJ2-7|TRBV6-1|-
CASSVAQGIYEQYF
TGTGCCAGCAGTGTAGCCCAGGGGATCTACGAGCAGTACTTC
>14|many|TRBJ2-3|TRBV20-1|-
CSARDGTGRDTQYF
TGCAGTGCTAGAGACGGGACTGGGCGAGATACGCAGTATTTT
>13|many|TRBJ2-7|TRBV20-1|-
CSAREGSFYEQYF
TGCAGTGCTAGAGAGGGCAGTTTCTACGAGCAGTACTTC
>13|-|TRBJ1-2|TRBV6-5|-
CASSYSSQYGYTF
TGTGCCAGCAGTTACTCGAGTCAGTACGGCTACACCTTC
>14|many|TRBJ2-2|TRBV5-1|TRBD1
CASRPDRVTGELFF
TGCGCCAGCAGACCTGACAGGGTCACCGGGGAGCTGTTTTTT
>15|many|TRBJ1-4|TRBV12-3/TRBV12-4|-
CASTRRAATNEKLFF
TGTGCCAGCACTAGGCGGGCTGCAACTAATGAAAAACTGTTTTTT
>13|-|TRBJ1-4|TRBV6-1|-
CASYDPTNEKLFF
TGTGCCAGCTACGATCCAACTAATGAAAAACTGTTTTTT
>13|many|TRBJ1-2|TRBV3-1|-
CASSQVPDYGYTF
TGTGCCAGCAGCCAAGTGCCGGACTATGGCTACACCTTC
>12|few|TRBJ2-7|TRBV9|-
CASSVKGGEQYF
TGTGCCAGCAGCGTAAAGGGCGGCGAGCAGTACTTC
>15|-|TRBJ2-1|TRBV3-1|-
CASSQEGAGRDEQFF
TGTGCCAGCAGCCAGGAAGGGGCAGGGCGCGATGAGCAGTTCTTC
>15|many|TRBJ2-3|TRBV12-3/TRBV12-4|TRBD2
CASRGLAGGLDTQYF
TGTGCCAGCAGGGGACTAGCGGGGGGATTAGATACGCAGTATTTT
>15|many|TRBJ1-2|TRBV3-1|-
CASSQSRTTLYGYTF
TGTGCCAGCAGCCAATCTCGGACAACGCTCTATGGCTACACCTTC
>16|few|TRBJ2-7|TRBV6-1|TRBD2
CASSEGLAGGSYEQYF
TGTGCCAGCAGTGAAGGACTAGCGGGAGGGTCCTACGAGCAGTACTTC
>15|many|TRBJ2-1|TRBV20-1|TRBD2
CSASSSGGAEYEQFF
TGCAGTGCTAGTTCAAGCGGGGGGGCCGAGTATGAGCAGTTCTTC
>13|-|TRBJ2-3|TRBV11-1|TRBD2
CASRSSGEGTQYF
TGTGCCAGCAGATCCAGCGGGGAAGGTACGCAGTATTTT
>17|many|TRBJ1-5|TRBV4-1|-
CASSQAGYQGGNQPQHF
TGCGCCAGCAGCCAGGCGGGCTACCAGGGCGGCAATCAGCCCCAGCATTTT
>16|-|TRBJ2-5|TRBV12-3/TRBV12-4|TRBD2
CASSSGLAGGLETQYF
TGTGCCAGCAGTTCCGGACTAGCGGGAGGGCTGGAGACCCAGTACTTC
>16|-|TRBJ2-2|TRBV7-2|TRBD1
CASSLGTGTNTGELFF
TGTGCCAGCAGCTTGGGGACAGGGACGAACACCGGGGAGCTGTTTTTT
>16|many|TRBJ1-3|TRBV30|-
CAFSRGMGADGNTIYF
TGTGCCTTCTCCCGGGGGATGGGCGCGGATGGAAACACCATATATTTT
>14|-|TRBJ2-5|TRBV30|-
CACSLWGLGGTQYF
TGTGCCTGCTCCCTCTGGGGTTTGGGGGGGACCCAGTACTTC